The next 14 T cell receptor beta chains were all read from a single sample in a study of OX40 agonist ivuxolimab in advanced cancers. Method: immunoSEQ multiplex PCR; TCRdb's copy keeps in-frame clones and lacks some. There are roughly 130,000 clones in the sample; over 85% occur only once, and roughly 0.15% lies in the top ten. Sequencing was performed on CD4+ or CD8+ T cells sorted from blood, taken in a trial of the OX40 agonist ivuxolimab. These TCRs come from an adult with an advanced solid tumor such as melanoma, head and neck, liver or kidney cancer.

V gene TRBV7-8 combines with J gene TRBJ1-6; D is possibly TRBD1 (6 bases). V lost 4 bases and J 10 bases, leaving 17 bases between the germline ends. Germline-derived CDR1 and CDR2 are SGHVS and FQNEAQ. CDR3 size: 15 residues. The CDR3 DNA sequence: TGTGCCAGCAGCTACAGGGAAAGTTTGGAGTCACCCCTCCACTTT. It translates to CASSYRESLESPLHF.

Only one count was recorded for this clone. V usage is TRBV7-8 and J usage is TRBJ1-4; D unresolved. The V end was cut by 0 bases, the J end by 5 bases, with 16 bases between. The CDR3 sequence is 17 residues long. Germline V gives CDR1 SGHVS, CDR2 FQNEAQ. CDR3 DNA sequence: TGTGCCAGCAGCTTAGCGGTGGGCGCCGGGGTAAATGAAAAACTGTTTTTT. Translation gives CASSLAVGAGVNEKLFF.

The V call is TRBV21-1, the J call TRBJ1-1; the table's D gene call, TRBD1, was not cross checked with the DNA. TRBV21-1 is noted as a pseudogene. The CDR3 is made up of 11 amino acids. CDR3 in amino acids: CHKGADTEAFF. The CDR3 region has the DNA TGCCACAAGGGGGCGGACACTGAAGCTTTCTTT.

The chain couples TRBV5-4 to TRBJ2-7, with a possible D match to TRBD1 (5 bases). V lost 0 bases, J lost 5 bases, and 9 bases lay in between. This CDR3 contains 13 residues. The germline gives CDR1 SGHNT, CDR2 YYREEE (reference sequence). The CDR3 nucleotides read TGTGCCAGCAGCTTGGTACAGGATAACGAGCAGTACTTC. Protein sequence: CASSLVQDNEQYF.

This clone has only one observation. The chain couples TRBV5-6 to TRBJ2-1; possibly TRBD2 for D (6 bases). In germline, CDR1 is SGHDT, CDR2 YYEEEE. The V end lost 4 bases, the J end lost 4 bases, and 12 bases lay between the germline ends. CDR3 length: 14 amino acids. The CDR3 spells CASSPPGLYNEQFF. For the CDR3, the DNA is TGTGCCAGCAGCCCCCCGGGACTTTACAATGAGCAGTTCTTC.

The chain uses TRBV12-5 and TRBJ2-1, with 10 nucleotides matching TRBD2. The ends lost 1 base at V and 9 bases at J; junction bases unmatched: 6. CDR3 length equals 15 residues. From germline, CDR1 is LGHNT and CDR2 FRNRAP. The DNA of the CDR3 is TGTGCTAGTGGTTTGGAGAGTAGCGGGAGGTTTGAGCAGTTCTTC. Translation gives CASGLESSGRFEQFF. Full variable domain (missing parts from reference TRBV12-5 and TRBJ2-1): DARVTQTPRHKVTEMGQEVTMRCQPILGHNTVFWYRQTMMQGLELLAYFRNRAPLDDSGMPKDRFSAEMPDATLATLKIQPSEPRDSAVYFCASGLESSGRFEQFFGPGTRLTVL.

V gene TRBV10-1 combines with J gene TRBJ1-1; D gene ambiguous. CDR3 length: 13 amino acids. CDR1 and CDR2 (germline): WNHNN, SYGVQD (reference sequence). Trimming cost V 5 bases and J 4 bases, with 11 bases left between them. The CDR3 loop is CASSPERATEAFF. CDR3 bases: TGCGCCAGCAGTCCTGAAAGGGCCACTGAAGCTTTCTTT.

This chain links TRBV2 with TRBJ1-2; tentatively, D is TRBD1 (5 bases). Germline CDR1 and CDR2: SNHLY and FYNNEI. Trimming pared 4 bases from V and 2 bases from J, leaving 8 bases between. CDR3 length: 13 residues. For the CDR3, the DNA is TGTGCCAGCAGTGCACCAGGGAACTATGGCTACACCTTC. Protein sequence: CASSAPGNYGYTF.

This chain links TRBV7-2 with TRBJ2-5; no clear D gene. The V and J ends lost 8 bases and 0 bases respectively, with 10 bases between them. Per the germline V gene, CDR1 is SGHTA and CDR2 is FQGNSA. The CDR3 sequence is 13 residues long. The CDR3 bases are TGTGCCAGCTCAAGAGCAGACCAAGAGACCCAGTACTTC. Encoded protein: CASSRADQETQYF.

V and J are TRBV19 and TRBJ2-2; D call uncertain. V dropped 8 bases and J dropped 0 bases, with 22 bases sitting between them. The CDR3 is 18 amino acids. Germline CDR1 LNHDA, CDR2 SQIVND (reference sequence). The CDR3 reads CASQSPPQLLANTGELFF. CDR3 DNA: TGTGCCAGTCAAAGCCCCCCGCAGCTACTCGCGAACACCGGGGAGCTGTTTTTT.

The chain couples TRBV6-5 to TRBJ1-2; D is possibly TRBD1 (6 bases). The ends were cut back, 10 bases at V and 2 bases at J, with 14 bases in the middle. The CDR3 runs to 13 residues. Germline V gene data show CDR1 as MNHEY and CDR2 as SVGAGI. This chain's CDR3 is CATAQGGNYGYTF. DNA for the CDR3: TGTGCCACAGCACAAGGGGGGAACTATGGCTACACCTTC.

CDR3 in amino acids: CASSRPGPRRYEQFF. The DNA for the CDR3 is TGTGCCAGCAGCCGCCCCGGGCCTCGGAGGTATGAGCAGTTCTTC. The chain employs TRBV28 and TRBJ2-1; possible D gene TRBD2, 5 bases. The germline V gene has CDR1 MDHEN and CDR2 SYDVKM. Trimming left V 6 bases short and J 8 bases short, with 20 bases between. CDR3 length equals 15 residues. Full variable domain (rest looked up from reference TRBV28 and TRBJ2-1): DVKVTQSSRYLVKRTGEKVFLECVQDMDHENMFWYRQDPGLGLRLIYFSYDVKMKEKGDIPEGYSVSREKKERFSLILESASTNQTSMYLCASSRPGPRRYEQFFGPGTRLTVL.

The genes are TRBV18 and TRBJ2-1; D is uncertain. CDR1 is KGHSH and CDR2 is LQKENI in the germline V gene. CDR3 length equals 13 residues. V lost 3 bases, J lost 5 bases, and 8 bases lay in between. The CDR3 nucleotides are TGTGCCAGCTCACCCCTCCAGGACAATGAGCAGTTCTTC. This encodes CASSPLQDNEQFF.

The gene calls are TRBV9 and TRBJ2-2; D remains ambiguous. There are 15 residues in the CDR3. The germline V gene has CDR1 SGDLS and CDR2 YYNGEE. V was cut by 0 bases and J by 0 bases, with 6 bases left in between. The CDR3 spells CASSVDVTNTGELFF. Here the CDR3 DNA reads TGTGCCAGCAGCGTAGACGTAACGAACACCGGGGAGCTGTTTTTT. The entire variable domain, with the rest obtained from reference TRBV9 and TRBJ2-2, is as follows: DSGVTQTPKHLITATGQRVTLRCSPRSGDLSVYWYQQSLDQGLQFLIQYYNGEERAKGNILERFSAQQFPDLHSELNLSSLELGDSALYFCASSVDVTNTGELFFGEGSRLTVL.